This T cell receptor beta chain derives from a study of T cells after yellow fever vaccination. Study as a whole: SMART-Seq v4 Ultra Low Input prepared libraries from low-cell fractions.

This clonotype was found a few times. TCRdb re-called the 5' RACE reads through MiXCR, storing one row per CDR3 protein. The data show a few hundred thousand distinct CDR3 sequences, about 7% seen once. The origin of this receptor is a young man who received the YFV17D yellow fever vaccine. This specimen consisted of CD4+ T cells sorted from PBMCs, obtained on the day of the yellow fever booster vaccination.

This CDR3 is CASSYSGAVGQYF. CDR3 nucleotide sequence: TGTGCCAGCAGTTACTCAGGAGCAGTCGGGCAGTACTTC. This chain joins TRBV6-2 or TRBV6-3 and TRBJ2-7; D unclear. V lost 0 bases and J 9 bases, leaving 12 bases between the germline ends. The germline V gene has CDR1 MNHEY and CDR2 SVGEGT. CDR3 length: 13 residues.